These 16 T cell receptor beta chains share one sample of origin, sequenced in a study of T-cell reconstitution after alpha-beta-depleted transplantation in children. Using unique molecular identifiers, the investigators prepared the TCRbeta library. TCRdb reprocessed the PCR reads with MiXCR, giving one entry per CDR3 protein. This table has around 440,000 distinct CDR3 sequences, 16% appearing once. The sequencing here drew on PBMCs, mostly from graft donor cells, taken 360 days after TCRalphabeta/CD19-depleted stem cell transplant. These receptor sequences come from a boy in the first two years of life who had a stem cell transplant for Wiskott-Aldrich syndrome, so the T cells may come from the graft donor.

This clonotype has more than one count but fewer than ten. The chain recombines TRBV27 with TRBJ2-1; D is possibly TRBD1 or TRBD2 (6 bases each). CDR3 length: 13 residues. Looked up from germline, CDR1 is MNHEY and CDR2 is SMNVEV (reference sequence). DNA for the CDR3: TGTGCAATCAAGGGGGACTCGCACAATGAGCAGTTCTTC. It is translated as CAIKGDSHNEQFF.

The sample holds a few counts of this clonotype. In DNA, the CDR3 is TGTGCCAGCAAAGGGGGCGATGAGCAGTTCTTC. This gives the protein CASKGGDEQFF. V is TRBV6-2 or TRBV6-3 and J is TRBJ2-1; 7 bases are a match to TRBD1. V gave up 7 bases and J gave up 8 bases; unmatched junction bases: 2. Per the germline V gene, CDR1 is MNHEY and CDR2 is SVGEGT. The CDR3 is made up of 11 amino acids.

The sample holds a few counts of this clonotype. The CDR3 loop reads CASSRLAGERKNTGELFF. In DNA form, the CDR3 reads TGTGCCAGCAGCCGACTAGCGGGGGAACGCAAGAACACCGGGGAGCTGTTTTTT. The V call is TRBV6-1, the J call TRBJ2-2, with 12 bases that match TRBD2. The CDR3 has 18 residues. The junction had 9 bases not matched to a gene; V was cut back by 6 bases and J by 1 base. CDR1 and CDR2 (germline): MNHNS, SASEGT.

This clonotype has just a few counts. V is TRBV3-1 and J is TRBJ2-5; D is possibly TRBD1 (6 bases). CDR1 is LGHDT and CDR2 is YNNKEL in the germline V gene (reference sequence). This CDR3 spans 15 amino acids. Trimming took off 1 base at V and 4 bases at J, with 13 bases between the two ends. The CDR3 protein is CASSQGQGSRETQYF. The CDR3 nucleotides read TGTGCCAGCAGCCAAGGGCAGGGGTCGAGAGAGACCCAGTACTTC.

This clonotype occurred a few times. The chain couples TRBV30 to TRBJ2-3; 11 positions agree with TRBD2. J was trimmed by 5 bases and V by 3 bases; bases with no gene match: 13. The CDR3 has 17 residues. From germline, CDR1 is GTSNPN and CDR2 SVGIG (reference sequence). Here the CDR3 DNA reads TGTGCCTGGAGCGGCCCACGGCTAGCGGGAGGAGGAGATACGCAGTATTTT. Amino acid sequence: CAWSGPRLAGGGDTQYF.

This chain uses TRBV4-3 with TRBJ2-7; 8 positions agree with TRBD2. Germline V gene data show CDR1 as LGHNA and CDR2 as YSLEER. With V trimmed by 0 bases and J by 2 bases, 12 bases remained unmatched. The length of the CDR3 is 18 residues. DNA of the CDR3: TGCGCCAGCAGCCAAGATCCGCGACGGGCTAGCGGGCCCTACGAGCAGTACTTC. This encodes CASSQDPRRASGPYEQYF.

The V gene is TRBV19, the J gene TRBJ2-1; D is uncertain. Germline CDR1 is LNHDA and CDR2 is SQIVND (reference sequence). V shed 3 bases and J shed 8 bases, with 14 bases lying between them. This CDR3 spans 14 amino acids. The CDR3 DNA reads TGTGCCAGTAGTATCAGCGAAGCTGCAGATGAGCAGTTCTTC. This sequence encodes CASSISEAADEQFF.

This chain joins TRBV6-2 or TRBV6-3 and TRBJ2-2, with D hard to call. Germline CDR1 is MNHEY and CDR2 is SVGEGT. V was trimmed by 0 bases and J by 3 bases, leaving 14 bases between them. There are 17 residues in the CDR3. The CDR3 is CASSYSGPLLYTGELFF. The DNA for the CDR3 is TGTGCCAGCAGTTACTCCGGACCCCTCCTCTACACCGGGGAGCTGTTTTTT.

V usage is TRBV11-1 and J usage is TRBJ2-3; 7 bases are shared with TRBD2. The CDR3 has 18 residues. Trimming at V came to 2 bases and at J to 0 bases, leaving 11 bases not matched to a gene. Germline values: CDR1 SGHAT, CDR2 FQDESV (reference sequence). This CDR3 is CASSLFQRGEQSTDTQYF. For the CDR3, the DNA is TGTGCCAGCAGCTTATTTCAGCGGGGAGAACAGAGCACAGATACGCAGTATTTT.

This clonotype turned up a few times. The chain recombines TRBV7-9 with TRBJ2-1; D gene unclear. Germline V CDR1 and CDR2: SEHNR, FQNEAQ (reference sequence). Trimming pared 5 bases from V and 8 bases from J, leaving 16 bases between. This CDR3 has 14 residues. CDR3 amino acids: CASSLETPSDEQFF. The CDR3 DNA reads TGTGCCAGCAGCCTAGAGACCCCCTCGGATGAGCAGTTCTTC.

The chain is built from TRBV11-1 and TRBJ2-2; perhaps TRBD2 as D (5 bases). Trimming left V 1 base short and J 0 bases short, with 15 bases between. The CDR3 sequence is 18 residues long. Per germline, CDR1 SGHAT and CDR2 FQDESV (reference sequence). CDR3 bases: TGTGCCAGCAGCTTAGGTTCCACCGGGAAATCGAACACCGGGGAGCTGTTTTTT. Encoded protein: CASSLGSTGKSNTGELFF.

This clonotype was detected only a few times. The chain is built from TRBV9 and TRBJ2-2; D might be TRBD2 (5 bases). Trimming removed 0 bases from V and 2 bases from J, with 11 bases in between. The germline V gene has CDR1 SGDLS and CDR2 YYNGEE. The CDR3 runs 16 residues. The CDR3 loop is CASSVGGLANTGELFF. The CDR3 DNA reads TGTGCCAGCAGCGTAGGAGGGCTAGCAAACACCGGGGAGCTGTTTTTT.

This clonotype has only a few counts. The CDR3: CASSPTGNEQFF. In DNA form, the CDR3 reads TGTGCCAGCAGCCCGACTGGCAATGAGCAGTTCTTC. This sequence joins TRBV12-3 or TRBV12-4 and TRBJ2-1, with D hard to call. V was trimmed by 6 bases and J by 6 bases, leaving 9 bases between them. The CDR3 is 12 amino acids.

This clonotype was detected a few times. The chain joins TRBV2 to TRBJ2-6, with TRBD2 identical over 7 bases. Germline V gene data show CDR1 as SNHLY and CDR2 as FYNNEI. The ends lost 7 bases at V and 0 bases at J; junction bases unmatched: 3. CDR3 length: 15 residues. The CDR3 region has the DNA TGTGCCAGCACGGGGGGAAGCTCTGGGGCCAACGTCCTGACTTTC. The encoded protein is CASTGGSSGANVLTF.

This clonotype was counted a few times. The chain couples TRBV5-1 to TRBJ2-1, with 14 bases aligning to TRBD2. The V segment lost 6 bases and the J segment 6 bases; nucleotides outside the gene matches: 8. Germline V lookup: CDR1 SGHRS, CDR2 YFSETQ. The CDR3 spans 16 residues. The CDR3 nucleotides read TGCGCCAGCACACCCGCGGGACTAGCGGGAGTCAATGAGCAGTTCTTC. Translating gives CASTPAGLAGVNEQFF.

This clonotype was counted ten times or more. The gene calls are TRBV4-1 and TRBJ2-2; TRBD2 matches 8 bases. The CDR3 runs 17 residues. The germline V gene encodes CDR1 MGHRA and CDR2 YSYEKL. Losses at the gene ends were 2 bases for V and 3 bases for J; bases not matched to a gene: 8. The CDR3 protein is CASSQYSGKPYTGELFF. For the CDR3, the DNA is TGCGCCAGCAGCCAATATAGCGGGAAACCCTACACCGGGGAGCTGTTTTTT.